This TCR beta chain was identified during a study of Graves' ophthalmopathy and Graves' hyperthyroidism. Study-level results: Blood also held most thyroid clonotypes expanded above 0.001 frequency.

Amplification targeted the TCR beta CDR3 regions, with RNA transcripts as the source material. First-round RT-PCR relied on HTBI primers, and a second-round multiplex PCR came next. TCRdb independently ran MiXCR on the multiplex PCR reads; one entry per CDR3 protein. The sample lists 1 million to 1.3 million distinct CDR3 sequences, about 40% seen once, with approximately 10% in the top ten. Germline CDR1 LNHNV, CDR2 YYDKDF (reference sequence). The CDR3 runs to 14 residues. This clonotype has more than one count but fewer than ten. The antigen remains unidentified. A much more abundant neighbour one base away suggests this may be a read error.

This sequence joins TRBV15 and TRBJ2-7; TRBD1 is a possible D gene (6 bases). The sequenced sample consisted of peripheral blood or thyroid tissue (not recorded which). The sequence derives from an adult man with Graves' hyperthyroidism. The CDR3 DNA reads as TGTGCCACCAGCAGAGATCTGACAGGCTACGAGCAGTGCTTC. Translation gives CATSRDLTGYEQCF.